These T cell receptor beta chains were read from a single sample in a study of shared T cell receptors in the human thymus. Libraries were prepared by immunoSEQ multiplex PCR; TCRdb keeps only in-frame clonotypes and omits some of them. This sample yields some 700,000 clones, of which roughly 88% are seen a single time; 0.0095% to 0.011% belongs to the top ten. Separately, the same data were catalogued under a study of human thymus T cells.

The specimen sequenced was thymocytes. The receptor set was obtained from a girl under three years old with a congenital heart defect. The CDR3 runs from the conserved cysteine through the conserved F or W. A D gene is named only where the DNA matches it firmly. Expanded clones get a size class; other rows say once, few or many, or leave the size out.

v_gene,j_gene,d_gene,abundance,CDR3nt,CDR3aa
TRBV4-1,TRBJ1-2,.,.,TGCGCCAGCAGCCAAGATTATAAGATGGAGACAGGCCCCTATGGCTACACCTTC,CASSQDYKMETGPYGYTF
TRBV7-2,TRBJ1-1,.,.,TGTGCCAGCAGCGACCATCAGACAGGGAACACTGAAGCTTTCTTT,CASSDHQTGNTEAFF
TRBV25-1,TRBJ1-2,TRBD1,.,TGTGCCAGCAGTGTCGGGACAGGGCTTGACTATGGCTACACCTTC,CASSVGTGLDYGYTF
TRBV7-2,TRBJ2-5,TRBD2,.,TGTGCCAGCAGCTTTAGAAGGCGGGGGGACCAAGAGACCCAGTACTTC,CASSFRRRGDQETQYF
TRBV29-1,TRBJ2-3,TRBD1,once,TGCAGCGTCGACGGGACAGCCAGTTTT,CSVDGTASF
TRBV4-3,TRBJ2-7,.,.,TGCGCCAGCAGCCAAGATCGGAGGGGTCGGCCTTCCACCTACGAGCAGTACTTC,CASSQDRRGRPSTYEQYF
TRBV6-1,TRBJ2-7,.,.,TGTGCCAGCAAATCCGTTAGTTCGCGGTCCTACGAGCAGTACTTC,CASKSVSSRSYEQYF
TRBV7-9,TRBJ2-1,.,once,TGTGCCAGCAGCTTAGGTTCATGGGAGGAAGGGCAGTTCTTC,CASSLGSWEEGQFF
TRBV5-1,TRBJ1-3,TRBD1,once,TGCGCCAGCAGCTACCGACCTCGGGGACAGGGAAACACCATATATTTT,CASSYRPRGQGNTIYF
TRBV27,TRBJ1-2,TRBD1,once,TGTGCCAGCAGTTTAGGAAGGACAGGGGCCCTCTATGGCTACACCTTC,CASSLGRTGALYGYTF
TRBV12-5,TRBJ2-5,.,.,TGTGCTAGTGGTTTGTGCCAGGGGGAGACCCAGTACTTC,CASGLCQGETQYF
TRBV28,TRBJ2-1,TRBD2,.,TGTGCCAGCCGGGTACTAGCGGGTGAATACAATGAGCAGTTCTTC,CASRVLAGEYNEQFF
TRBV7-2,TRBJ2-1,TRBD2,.,TGTGCCAGCACTTTCGGGGGACTAGCGGGGACAAATGGTGAGCAGTTCTTC,CASTFGGLAGTNGEQFF
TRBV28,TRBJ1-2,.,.,TGTGCCAGCAGTGACCGAGGACAGAACGGCCCCCCCGGAAATATGGAGTATGGCTACACCTTC,CASSDRGQNGPPGNMEYGYTF
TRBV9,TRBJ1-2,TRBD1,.,TGTGCCAGCAGCGTAGATCGACAGGGACGACCAACTAACTATGGCTACACCTTC,CASSVDRQGRPTNYGYTF
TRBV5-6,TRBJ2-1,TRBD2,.,TGTGCCAGCAGCTTGAGCGGGGGCTTCGGGAATGAGCAGTTCTTC,CASSLSGGFGNEQFF
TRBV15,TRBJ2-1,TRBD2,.,TGTGCCACCAGCCCACCCCTGCTAGCGGGGGGGCGTAATGAGCAGTTCTTC,CATSPPLLAGGRNEQFF
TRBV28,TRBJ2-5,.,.,TGTGCCAGCAGTCCGGAGGAGGAGAACAGGGATGGGAAGACCCAGTACTTC,CASSPEEENRDGKTQYF
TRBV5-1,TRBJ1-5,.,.,TGCGCCAGCAGCTTTATTCGACTCAAAAGCAATCAGCCCCAGCATTTT,CASSFIRLKSNQPQHF
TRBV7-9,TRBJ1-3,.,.,TGTGCCAGCAGCCCCACCGGACAGTTCTCTGGAAACACCATATATTTT,CASSPTGQFSGNTIYF
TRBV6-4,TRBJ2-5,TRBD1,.,TGTGCCAGCAGCGCCGGGACAGGAGGTCAAGAGACCCAGTACTTC,CASSAGTGGQETQYF
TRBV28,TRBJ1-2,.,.,TGTGCCAGCAGTCCGCGTGAGGTTCAGGGGGGCTACACCTTC,CASSPREVQGGYTF
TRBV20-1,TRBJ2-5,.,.,TGCAGTGCTAAGGGGAATGAGACCCAGTACTTC,CSAKGNETQYF
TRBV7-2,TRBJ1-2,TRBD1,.,TGTGCCAGCAGCTTAGATGACAGGGCGAAACCTTTTTCTAACTATGGCTACACCTTC,CASSLDDRAKPFSNYGYTF
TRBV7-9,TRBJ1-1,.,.,TGTGCCAGCTCTCGGTTTGGCACTGAAGCTTTCTTT,CASSRFGTEAFF
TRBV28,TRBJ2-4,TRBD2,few,TGTGCCAGCAGTTCCCTTGATGCGGGAGCCGCTACCACCTTC,CASSSLDAGAATTF
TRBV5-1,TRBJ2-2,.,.,TGCGCCAGCAGCTTGAAACAGGGATCGAACACCGGGGAGCTGTTTTTT,CASSLKQGSNTGELFF
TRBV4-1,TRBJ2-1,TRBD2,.,TGCGCCAGCAGCCAAGGGGACCTCCTACTAGCGGTCTCCTACAATGAGCAGTTCTTC,CASSQGDLLLAVSYNEQFF
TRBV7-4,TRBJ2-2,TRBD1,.,TGTGCCAGCAGCCCTACAGACACGCCCAGGGGGCGCTTGGACACCGGGGAGCTGTTTTTT,CASSPTDTPRGRLDTGELFF
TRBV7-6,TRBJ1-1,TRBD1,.,TGTGCCAGCAGCTTAGTGGGGACAGGGGTGAACACTGAAGCTTTCTTT,CASSLVGTGVNTEAFF
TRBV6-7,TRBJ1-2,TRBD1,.,TGTGCCAGCAGTTCAGGGACAGGGGCTAGGGGCTACACCTTC,CASSSGTGARGYTF
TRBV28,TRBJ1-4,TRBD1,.,TGTGCCAGCAGTTCGGACAGGGGACTCGCGGGTAATGAAAAACTGTTTTTT,CASSSDRGLAGNEKLFF
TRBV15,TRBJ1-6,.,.,TGTGCCACCAGCAGAGAACTCCGGACAGAGGTGGCACCCCTCCACTTT,CATSRELRTEVAPLHF
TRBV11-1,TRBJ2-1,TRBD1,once,TGTGCCAGCAGGGGGCGGGACAGGGTAATCAATGAGCAGTTCTTC,CASRGRDRVINEQFF
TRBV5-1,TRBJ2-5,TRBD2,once,TGCGCCAGCAGTTCTGCGGGGGGGGACTGGCAAGAGACCCAGTACTTC,CASSSAGGDWQETQYF
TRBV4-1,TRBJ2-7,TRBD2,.,TGCGCCAGCAGCCAAGATAGGCGGGGGGCCCCCTACGAGCAGTACTTC,CASSQDRRGAPYEQYF
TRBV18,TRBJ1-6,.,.,TGTGCCAGCTCACCAGGGTCTTCAGGGATGCCGGATAATTCACCCCTCCACTTT,CASSPGSSGMPDNSPLHF
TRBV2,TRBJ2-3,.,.,TGTGCCAGCATAGCCTTCACAGATACGCAGTATTTT,CASIAFTDTQYF
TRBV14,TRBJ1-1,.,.,TGTGCCAGCAGCCAAGGAGGCCGCGGGCATACGAACACTGAAGCTTTCTTT,CASSQGGRGHTNTEAFF
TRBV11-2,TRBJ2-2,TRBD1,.,TGTGCCAGCAGCTTGTCGTGTAACAGGGGGAACACCGGGGAGCTGTTTTTT,CASSLSCNRGNTGELFF
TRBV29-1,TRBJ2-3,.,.,TGCAGCGGCGGGGATACGCAGTATTTT,CSGGDTQYF
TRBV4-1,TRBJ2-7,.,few,TGCGCCAGCAGCCAAGTCCCGGGAGCAGGGATTACCTACGAGCAGTACTTC,CASSQVPGAGITYEQYF
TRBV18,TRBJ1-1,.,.,TGTGCCAGCTCACCCAGACAGGCGATGAACACTGAAGCTTTCTTT,CASSPRQAMNTEAFF
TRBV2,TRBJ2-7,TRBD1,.,TGTGCCAGCAGCGTGGGACAGGGGGGGCCCTACGAGCAGTACTTC,CASSVGQGGPYEQYF
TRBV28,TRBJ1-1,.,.,TGTGCCAGCAGGAACAGGGAAGGCACTGAAGCTTTCTTT,CASRNREGTEAFF
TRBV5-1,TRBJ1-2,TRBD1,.,TGCGCCAGCAGCTTAACGACAGGGGGCTACACCTTC,CASSLTTGGYTF
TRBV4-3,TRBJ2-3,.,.,TGCGCCAGCAGCCTTGGGGGGAGCACAGATACGCAGTATTTT,CASSLGGSTDTQYF
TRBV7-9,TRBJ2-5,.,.,TGTGCCAGCAGCCTTCGGGGTATACTCCAAGAGACCCAGTACTTC,CASSLRGILQETQYF
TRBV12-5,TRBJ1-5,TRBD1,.,TGTGCTAGTGGTTCCCATAAAGGGTTTCAAAGCGACAGGGCAAGTCAGCCCCAGCATTTT,CASGSHKGFQSDRASQPQHF
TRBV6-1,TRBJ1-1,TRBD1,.,TGTGCCAGCAGACCGACAGGGAGTAGCACTGAAGCTTTCTTT,CASRPTGSSTEAFF
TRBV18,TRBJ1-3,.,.,TGTGCCAGCTCACCCACAACGGGTGGAAACACCATATATTTT,CASSPTTGGNTIYF
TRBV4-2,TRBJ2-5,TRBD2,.,TGTGCCAGCAGCCAAGGTCCTAGCGGCGATAAACACCAAGAGACCCAGTACTTC,CASSQGPSGDKHQETQYF
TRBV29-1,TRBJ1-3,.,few,TGCAGCGTTGACCAGTCAGGCCAGGGAAACACCATATATTTT,CSVDQSGQGNTIYF